The 28 T cell receptor beta chains reported below all come from one sample, sequenced in a study of technical replicates of blood from a few donors. Repertoires were generated with immunoSEQ multiplex PCR, while TCRdb's copy carries only in-frame clones and drops some. Among about 81,000 clones listed, about 97% were seen once. The sequenced sample consisted of T cells isolated from PBMCs. All receptors come from a human donor in good health.

J is TRBJ2-2 and V is TRBV10-1, with 9 bases lining up with TRBD1. Germline CDR1 is WNHNN and CDR2 is SYGVQD (reference sequence). After removal of 4 bases from V and 7 bases from J, the junction contained 1 base not matched to a gene. The CDR3 is made up of 13 amino acids. The DNA for the CDR3 is TGCGCCAGCAGTGGGACAGGGGTCGGGGAGCTGTTTTTT. This gives the protein CASSGTGVGELFF.

The chain joins TRBV7-8 to TRBJ2-3; D ambiguous. This CDR3 has 14 residues. The germline V gene encodes CDR1 SGHVS and CDR2 FQNEAQ. The germline V and J ends were trimmed by 1 base and 0 bases, with 5 bases remaining between them. The CDR3 spells CASSLVASTDTQYF. DNA of the CDR3: TGTGCCAGCAGCTTAGTGGCTAGCACAGATACGCAGTATTTT.

This chain joins TRBV18 and TRBJ1-3; 9 bases fit TRBD1. Looked up from germline, CDR1 is KGHSH and CDR2 is LQKENI. The CDR3 sequence is 17 residues long. V shed 3 bases, J shed 1 base, and the junction held 7 bases outside the gene matches. CDR3 sequence (DNA): TGTGCCAGCTCACCCATGGAACAGGGGGCTTCTGGAAACACCATATATTTT. Protein product: CASSPMEQGASGNTIYF.

This clone was observed once. The gene calls are TRBV11-2 and TRBJ1-4; D may be TRBD1 (6 bases). The CDR3 consists of 17 residues. The V gene lost 5 bases and the J gene lost 2 bases, with 18 bases spanning the gap. The germline gives CDR1 SGHAT, CDR2 FQNNGV. In DNA form, the CDR3 reads TGTGCCAGCAGCAGCATGCGGGGGGCTCGGACTAATGAAAAACTGTTTTTT. It specifies CASSSMRGARTNEKLFF.

The V call is TRBV5-1, the J call TRBJ2-1; the match to TRBD1 covers 9 bases. Germline-derived CDR1 and CDR2 are SGHRS and YFSETQ. This CDR3 is 14 amino acids long. J gave up 10 bases and V 4 bases, and 9 bases lay outside the gene matches. CDR3 sequence reads: CASSKGTGPSEQFF. The DNA for the CDR3 is TGCGCCAGCAGCAAAGGGACAGGGCCCTCGGAGCAGTTCTTC.

V gene TRBV5-1 combines with J gene TRBJ2-7; D is possibly TRBD2 (6 bases). CDR1 and CDR2 from the germline V gene are SGHRS and YFSETQ. Trimming stripped 0 bases from V and 5 bases from J, with 12 bases between. The CDR3 consists of 14 residues. CDR3 region: CASSLVRGSDEQYF. The CDR3 DNA follows: TGCGCCAGCAGCTTGGTTCGGGGGTCGGACGAGCAGTACTTC.

The V gene is TRBV5-1, the J gene TRBJ1-2, with D possibly TRBD1 on 6 matching bases. The V gene's germline CDR1 is SGHRS and CDR2 YFSETQ. V lost 5 bases, J lost 0 bases, and 8 bases lay in between. CDR3 length: 13 residues. The DNA of the CDR3 is TGCGCCAGCAGGACAGGAACTAACTATGGCTACACCTTC. Protein product: CASRTGTNYGYTF.

The chain combines TRBV14 with TRBJ2-1; TRBD2 aligns across 13 bases. J gave up 8 bases and V 5 bases, and 6 bases lay outside the gene matches. Germline V CDR1 and CDR2: SGHDN, FVKESK. The CDR3 length is 15 residues. The CDR3 loop reads CASSTRTSGSHEQFF. Here the CDR3 DNA reads TGTGCCAGCAGCACGCGGACTAGCGGGAGCCATGAGCAGTTCTTC.

This sequence joins TRBV9 and TRBJ2-1; TRBD2 might be the D (5 bases). Germline loops: CDR1 SGDLS, CDR2 YYNGEE. This CDR3 contains 16 residues. Between the trimmed V and J ends, which lost 0 bases and 5 bases, there was a span of 15 bases. In DNA form, the CDR3 reads TGTGCCAGCAGCGTAGACCGGGAAAGACCAAACAATGAGCAGTTCTTC. This sequence encodes CASSVDRERPNNEQFF. Combining the CDR3 with reference TRBV9 and TRBJ2-1 gives the whole variable domain DSGVTQTPKHLITATGQRVTLRCSPRSGDLSVYWYQQSLDQGLQFLIQYYNGEERAKGNILERFSAQQFPDLHSELNLSSLELGDSALYFCASSVDRERPNNEQFFGPGTRLTVL.

The chain has TRBV7-8 and TRBJ2-1; TRBD2 matches 11 bases. Germline CDR1 and CDR2: SGHVS and FQNEAQ. V dropped 3 bases and J dropped 8; count of bases not matched to a gene: 6. This CDR3 contains 15 residues. This chain's CDR3 is CASSLGGLAGDEQFF. DNA for the CDR3: TGTGCCAGCAGCTTGGGTGGACTAGCGGGTGATGAGCAGTTCTTC.

J is TRBJ1-2 and V is TRBV6-1; TRBD1 might be the D (5 bases). Germline V lookup: CDR1 MNHNS, CDR2 SASEGT. The V end was cut by 5 bases, the J end by 4 bases, with 14 bases between. The CDR3 consists of 14 residues. The chain's CDR3 is CASSTPGYSYGYTF. The CDR3 DNA reads TGTGCCAGCAGTACCCCAGGGTATAGCTATGGCTACACCTTC.

The chain is built from TRBV19 and TRBJ2-7, with D possibly TRBD2 on 5 matching bases. V gave up 0 bases and J gave up 6 bases, with 9 bases separating them. The CDR3 length is 13 residues. Germline CDR1 is LNHDA and CDR2 is SQIVND (reference sequence). The chain's CDR3 is CASSIDRGFEQYF. DNA for the CDR3: TGTGCCAGTAGTATAGATCGGGGTTTCGAGCAGTACTTC.

Worth noting for this clone: A read error may account for a junction end that differs from germline. The rearrangement links TRBV5-1 to TRBJ1-3, with D maybe TRBD1 (5 bases). The CDR3 has 17 residues. Germline V gives CDR1 SGHRS, CDR2 YFSETQ. DNA for the CDR3: TGCGCTAGCAGCTTGGCCGGGGGGGAATACTCTGGAAACACCATATATTTT. It specifies CASSLAGGEYSGNTIYF. Looking up the rest from reference TRBV5-1 and TRBJ1-3 gives the full variable domain: KAGVTQTPRYLIKTRGQQVTLSCSPISGHRSVSWYQQTPGQGLQFLFEYFSETQRNKGNFPGRFSGRQFSNSRSEMNVSTLELGDSALYLCASSLAGGEYSGNTIYFGEGSWLTVV.

This clone has only one observation. The chain carries TRBV2 and TRBJ2-3, with TRBD2 identical over 9 bases. From germline, CDR1 is SNHLY and CDR2 FYNNEI. CDR3 length equals 14 residues. V was clipped by 8 bases and J by 3 bases; unmatched bases: 6. CDR3 in amino acids: CASQLAGFTDTQYF. CDR3 DNA sequence: TGTGCCAGCCAACTAGCGGGTTTTACAGATACGCAGTATTTT.

The chain has TRBV18 and TRBJ2-3; D call uncertain. The CDR3 covers 13 residues. Trimming removed 3 bases at V and 1 base at J, with 5 bases between. CDR1 KGHSH and CDR2 LQKENI come from the germline V gene. In DNA form, the CDR3 reads TGTGCCAGCTCACCTCCTGGCACAGATACGCAGTATTTT. It encodes CASSPPGTDTQYF.

The chain carries TRBV6-1 and TRBJ1-5; the match to TRBD1 covers 7 bases. J gave up 1 base and V 2 bases, and 5 bases lay outside the gene matches. The CDR3 length is 16 residues. Germline lookup yields CDR1 MNHNS and CDR2 SASEGT. CDR3 residues: CASSEKQGTSNQPQHF. The DNA of the CDR3 is TGTGCCAGCAGTGAAAAACAGGGGACAAGCAATCAGCCCCAGCATTTT.

V and J are TRBV10-3 and TRBJ1-2; D unresolved. There are 14 residues in the CDR3. Germline V gene sequence: CDR1 ENHRY, CDR2 SYGVKD. The V and J ends lost 3 bases and 1 base respectively, with 9 bases between them. CDR3 loop: CAISENRDNYGYTF. DNA for the CDR3: TGTGCCATCAGTGAAAACCGAGATAACTATGGCTACACCTTC.

The J gene is TRBJ2-1, the V gene TRBV5-1; a possible D gene is TRBD2 (5 bases). Germline values: CDR1 SGHRS, CDR2 YFSETQ. V was trimmed by 4 bases and J by 7 bases, leaving 12 bases between them. The CDR3 has 13 residues. CDR3 nucleotide sequence: TGCGCCAGCAGCGATACCCCGGGGAATGAGCAGTTCTTC. Translating gives CASSDTPGNEQFF.

V is TRBV29-1 and J is TRBJ2-1; 9 positions match TRBD2. CDR3 size: 20 residues. The germline V gene encodes CDR1 SQVTM and CDR2 ANQGSEA. Trimming took 6 bases from V and 6 from J; bases not matched to a gene: 27. The CDR3 DNA is TGCAGCGTACAGGTTATTGAGGCTAGCGGGAAACAATCTTATGGCAATGAGCAGTTCTTC. It specifies CSVQVIEASGKQSYGNEQFF.

The chain recombines TRBV5-1 with TRBJ2-2, with D perhaps TRBD2 (6 bases). This CDR3 spans 16 amino acids. Trimming cost V 1 base and J 3 bases, with 13 bases left between them. Germline assignment: CDR1 SGHRS and CDR2 YFSETQ. CDR3 sequence: CASSLIPGADTGELFF. In nucleotides, the CDR3 is TGCGCCAGCAGCTTGATTCCGGGAGCCGACACCGGGGAGCTGTTTTTT.

This chain connects TRBV6-6 to TRBJ2-1, with D perhaps matching TRBD1 (7 bases). CDR3 length: 16 residues. Trimming shortened V by 1 base and J by 6 bases, and 16 bases separated the two germline ends. Germline loops: CDR1 MNHNY, CDR2 SVGAGI (reference sequence). CDR3 residues: CASSYLGGGSGNEQFF. CDR3 in DNA: TGTGCCAGCAGTTACTTAGGAGGGGGCAGCGGCAATGAGCAGTTCTTC.

This clone showed up just once. V usage is TRBV28 and J usage is TRBJ2-1, with D tentatively TRBD2 (6 bases). This CDR3 is built from 14 residues. Trimming stripped 7 bases from V and 0 bases from J, with 10 bases between. The germline V gene has CDR1 MDHEN and CDR2 SYDVKM. CDR3 in DNA: TGTGCCAGCAAGGAGGGGCTCTCCTACAATGAGCAGTTCTTC. Amino acids: CASKEGLSYNEQFF.

In its sample, this clone was seen once. This rearrangement joins TRBV6-5 to TRBJ1-2; D gene ambiguous. The CDR3 totals 13 residues. Trimming removed 6 bases at V and 4 bases at J, with 12 bases between. Germline V CDR1 and CDR2: MNHEY, SVGAGI. The CDR3 DNA follows: TGTGCCAGCAGCCGAGAACTAGGCTATGGCTACACCTTC. Translating it yields CASSRELGYGYTF.

The J gene is TRBJ2-7, the V gene TRBV7-8; 11 bases are shared with TRBD2. The V gene end was trimmed by 2 bases and the J gene end by 7 bases; junction bases not matched to a gene: 4. CDR1 is SGHVS, CDR2 FQNEAQ, per germline. The CDR3 is 14 residues long. The CDR3 DNA reads TGTGCCAGCAGCTTACCTAGCGGGAGGATGGAGCAGTACTTC. Translated: CASSLPSGRMEQYF.

The V gene is TRBV7-6, the J gene TRBJ2-1; D is perhaps TRBD1 (6 bases). Trimming stripped 2 bases from V and 7 bases from J, with 15 bases between. The CDR3 length is 15 residues. CDR1 and CDR2 (germline): SGHVS, FNYEAQ. Here the CDR3 reads CASSLLYGRGNEQFF. CDR3 DNA sequence: TGTGCCAGCAGCTTACTTTACGGCAGGGGTAATGAGCAGTTCTTC.

The rearrangement links TRBV9 to TRBJ2-2; tentatively, D is TRBD1 (6 bases). CDR1 is SGDLS and CDR2 is YYNGEE in the germline V gene. CDR3 length: 15 amino acids. With 1 base removed from V and 3 bases from J, the gap between germline ends came to 10 bases. Written as DNA, the CDR3 is TGTGCCAGCAGCGTACGTACAGGGTACACCGGGGAGCTGTTTTTT. Protein sequence: CASSVRTGYTGELFF.

The V gene is TRBV7-9, the J gene TRBJ2-7, with TRBD2 matching 7 bases. Germline V CDR1 and CDR2: SEHNR, FQNEAQ (reference sequence). CDR3 length: 14 residues. V shed 0 bases, J shed 7 bases, and the junction held 6 bases outside the gene matches. Written as DNA, the CDR3 is TGTGCCAGCAGCTTAGCGAGACTAGCAGGAGAGCAGTACTTC. Its translation: CASSLARLAGEQYF.

V usage is TRBV10-1 and J usage is TRBJ2-5; 13 nucleotides align to TRBD2. V lost 3 bases, J lost 5 bases, and 9 bases stayed unmatched. Germline-derived CDR1 and CDR2 are WNHNN and SYGVQD (reference sequence). The CDR3 runs to 17 residues. The CDR3 reads CASSEGLAGEAWETQYF. CDR3 nucleotide sequence: TGCGCCAGCAGTGAAGGACTAGCGGGAGAGGCCTGGGAGACCCAGTACTTC.